The sequence of this T cell receptor beta chain was determined in a study of T-cell reconstitution after alpha-beta-depleted transplantation in children. Using unique molecular identifiers, the investigators prepared the TCRbeta library. TCRdb re-called the PCR reads with MiXCR, one entry per CDR3 protein. Of roughly 70,000 distinct CDR3 sequences listed, 4.9% were seen once; the top ten hold 15% to 20%. CDR3 size: 13 residues. Germline trimming cut 5 bases from V and 8 bases from J; bases unmatched to any gene: 2. This clonotype has a count of ten or more. Sequenced here: PBMCs, mostly from graft donor cells, sampled 180 days after TCRalphabeta/CD19-depleted stem cell transplant. The chain has TRBV12-3 or TRBV12-4 and TRBJ1-6, with 8 nucleotides matching TRBD1. The clonotype comes from a boy younger than two who had a stem cell transplant for acute myeloid leukemia, so the T cells may come from the graft donor. The CDR3 DNA sequence: TGTGCCAGCAGTAGACAGGGGTATTCACCCCTCCACTTT. Translated, it gives CASSRQGYSPLHF.